This passage covers 25 T cell receptor beta chains from one sample sequenced in a study of blood T cell repertoires in COVID-19 (TCRdb year 2020). Library construction relied on the immunoSEQ multiplex PCR assay. Entries here come from immuneACCESS through TCRdb and include only in-frame sequences with V and J called. Some clones fail to appear in such tables; in the studies checked, an unresolved V gene covers under half of the shortfall, and the cause of the remainder is unknown. The sample table contains some 300,000 clones; only one count was recorded for under 90% of them. 1.5% to 2% of the sample is in the top ten clones. Specimen: PBMCs or T cells enriched from blood (not recorded which). All receptors come from a woman in her forties who had recovered from COVID-19.

About this clone itself: The germline gene is not matched at one end of the junction; a read error may be the cause. The chain joins TRBV3-1 (or the pseudogene TRBV3-2) to TRBJ2-7, with 7 positions matching TRBD1. Germline V lookup: CDR1 LGHDT, CDR2 YNNKEL (reference sequence). The CDR3 covers 13 residues. CDR3 DNA sequence: TGTGCCAGCAGCCAAGTGGGGACAGCCGGACTCAACTTC. As protein: CASSQVGTAGLNF.

The chain couples TRBV7-8 to TRBJ1-6, with D possibly being TRBD1 (5 bases). Germline V lookup: CDR1 SGHVS, CDR2 FQNEAQ. Trimming pared 6 bases from V and 0 bases from J, leaving 12 bases between. CDR3 length: 16 amino acids. CDR3 protein: CASRVNRSSYNSPLHF. CDR3 coding DNA: TGTGCCAGCAGGGTGAACAGGAGCTCCTATAATTCACCCCTCCACTTT.

The chain carries TRBV19 and TRBJ2-1, with TRBD2 identical over 13 bases. Trimming took 2 bases from V and 6 from J; bases not matched to a gene: 13. Germline CDR1 and CDR2: LNHDA and SQIVND (reference sequence). The CDR3 is 19 amino acids. As DNA, the CDR3 is TGTGCCAGTAGTATACGGTCTACCGGACTAGCGGGAGATCCCAATGAGCAGTTCTTC. Its translation: CASSIRSTGLAGDPNEQFF.

V and J are TRBV18 and TRBJ1-4; a weak D match, TRBD1 (6 bases). This CDR3 comprises 14 residues. Trimming stripped 3 bases from V and 4 bases from J, with 9 bases between. Germline V gene data show CDR1 as KGHSH and CDR2 as LQKENI. The CDR3 sequence is CASSPRTVNEKLFF. The CDR3 DNA reads as TGTGCCAGCTCACCGAGGACAGTTAATGAAAAACTGTTTTTT.

The gene calls are TRBV21-1 and TRBJ2-7; no check of the table's D call, TRBD2, against the DNA was made. TRBV21-1 is designated a pseudogene. The length of the CDR3 is 14 residues. For the CDR3, the DNA is TGTGCCAGCAGCATGGCGGGAGGGCCAAACGAGCAGTACTTC. Translated, it gives CASSMAGGPNEQYF.

The rearrangement joins TRBV7-9 to TRBJ1-2; TRBD1 matches at 8 bases. V lost 5 bases to trimming and J lost 1 base; unmatched junction nucleotides: 15. The CDR3 consists of 18 residues. Germline assignment: CDR1 SEHNR and CDR2 FQNEAQ (reference sequence). CDR3 in amino acids: CASSPDFLDRGSNYGYTF. The CDR3 region has the DNA TGTGCCAGCAGCCCAGATTTTCTTGACAGGGGAAGTAACTATGGCTACACCTTC.

CDR3 DNA: TGTGCCAGCAGCACTACAGATACGCAGTATTTT. Its translation: CASSTTDTQYF. The rearrangement uses TRBV7-9 and TRBJ2-3; D uncertain. V shed 5 bases and J shed 3 bases, with 3 bases lying between them. The CDR3 contains 11 residues. Germline V lookup: CDR1 SEHNR, CDR2 FQNEAQ (reference sequence).

J is TRBJ1-2 and V is TRBV7-9; TRBD1 is a possible D gene (6 bases). Germline lookup yields CDR1 SEHNR and CDR2 FQNEAQ (reference sequence). The CDR3 has 12 amino acids. Deletions cut 5 bases from V and 10 bases from J, with 14 bases between. CDR3 DNA: TGTGCCAGCAGCCAGACTACAGGGTACTACACCTTC. Translated, it gives CASSQTTGYYTF.

Notes on this clone: Possible read error: a much larger clone is one base away. As DNA, the CDR3 is TGTGCCAGCAGTTCACTAGCGGGGGGCACAGATACGCAGTATTTT. Residues: CASSSLAGGTDTQYF. The chain employs TRBV7-6 and TRBJ2-3, with 11 bases aligning to TRBD2. CDR1 SGHVS and CDR2 FNYEAQ come from the germline V gene. After removal of 6 bases from V and 1 base from J, the junction contained 3 bases not matched to a gene. The CDR3 is 15 amino acids.

The chain joins TRBV6-5 to TRBJ1-1, with a tentative D call TRBD1 (6 bases). Trimming stripped 5 bases from V and 4 bases from J, with 11 bases between. The CDR3 loop spans 13 amino acids. CDR1 is MNHEY, CDR2 SVGAGI, per germline. The CDR3 loop reads CASSRQVITEAFF. Here the CDR3 DNA reads TGTGCCAGCAGTAGACAGGTTATCACTGAAGCTTTCTTT.

The chain recombines TRBV7-9 with TRBJ2-5; 7 bases are shared with TRBD1. This CDR3 spans 17 amino acids. V shed 5 bases, J shed 7 bases, and the junction held 19 bases outside the gene matches. The germline V gene encodes CDR1 SEHNR and CDR2 FQNEAQ (reference sequence). The CDR3 reads CASSQRQGPLPSATQYF. Written as DNA, the CDR3 is TGTGCCAGCAGCCAGCGACAGGGTCCCCTCCCGAGCGCGACCCAGTACTTC.

J is TRBJ2-7 and V is TRBV14, with 8 bases lining up with TRBD1. Germline V gene sequence: CDR1 SGHDN, CDR2 FVKESK. The length of the CDR3 is 14 residues. J lost 9 bases, V lost 2 bases, and 9 bases had no gene match. The CDR3 reads CASSQQSVTGVQYF. The CDR3 region has the DNA TGTGCCAGCAGCCAACAATCCGTGACAGGGGTGCAGTACTTC.

Comments on this clone: Other DNA sequences of this sample code for an identical CDR3. The genes are TRBV19 and TRBJ2-7; weak D call: TRBD1 (7 bases). The germline gives CDR1 LNHDA, CDR2 SQIVND (reference sequence). This CDR3 has 14 amino acids. V gave up 3 bases and J gave up 2 bases, with 11 bases separating them. The CDR3 DNA follows: TGTGCCAGTAGTATTCAGGGGGGTCCCTACGAGCAGTACTTC. Protein product: CASSIQGGPYEQYF.

This rearrangement joins TRBV9 to TRBJ1-2; D possibly corresponds to TRBD1 (6 bases). The germline V and J ends were trimmed by 3 bases and 4 bases, with 10 bases remaining between them. The CDR3 length is 13 residues. Germline V lookup: CDR1 SGDLS, CDR2 YYNGEE. CDR3 residues: CASSDRVGYGYTF. CDR3 nucleotides: TGTGCCAGCAGCGACAGGGTAGGCTATGGCTACACCTTC.

The genes are TRBV6-1 and TRBJ1-2; 7 bases match TRBD1. Looked up from germline, CDR1 is MNHNS and CDR2 is SASEGT. The CDR3 extends over 14 amino acids. V shed 0 bases, J shed 6 bases, and the junction held 4 bases outside the gene matches. CDR3 sequence (DNA): TGTGCCAGCAGTGAAGCGGGGCAGGGGGATGGCTACACCTTC. Translating gives CASSEAGQGDGYTF.

The J gene is TRBJ2-7, the V gene TRBV5-1; 10 nucleotides match TRBD2. CDR3 length: 16 residues. CDR1 SGHRS and CDR2 YFSETQ come from the germline V gene. The V gene end was trimmed by 1 base and the J gene end by 3 bases; junction bases not matched to a gene: 7. CDR3 amino acids: CASSLTAGGPIYEQYF. Here the CDR3 DNA reads TGCGCCAGCAGCTTGACAGCGGGAGGGCCCATCTACGAGCAGTACTTC.

This rearrangement joins TRBV27 to TRBJ2-7, with TRBD2 matching 9 bases. CDR1 is MNHEY, CDR2 SMNVEV, per germline (reference sequence). V lost 3 bases to trimming and J lost 6 bases; unmatched junction nucleotides: 9. This CDR3 comprises 15 residues. The CDR3 region has the DNA TGTGCCAGCAGTTTCGTCAAGGGACTAGCAGCCGAGCAGTACTTC. It yields the protein CASSFVKGLAAEQYF.

This chain links TRBV5-1 with TRBJ1-1; TRBD1 aligns across 8 bases. The CDR3 length is 15 residues. V shed 2 bases and J 1 base; nucleotides not matched to a gene: 4. Per germline, CDR1 SGHRS and CDR2 YFSETQ. The CDR3 DNA is TGCGCCAGCAGCTTCAAACAGGGGGGGAACACTGAAGCTTTCTTT. Translating it yields CASSFKQGGNTEAFF.

This chain joins TRBV29-1 and TRBJ2-3, with TRBD1 identical over 9 bases. The CDR3 has 14 amino acids. V shed 6 bases and J 0 bases; nucleotides not matched to a gene: 4. Germline CDR1 reads SQVTM; CDR2 reads ANQGSEA. CDR3 DNA: TGCAGCGTCGAACAGGGGGCGAGCACAGATACGCAGTATTTT. It specifies CSVEQGASTDTQYF.

This sequence joins TRBV4-1 and TRBJ1-4; TRBD1 aligns across 7 bases. Trimming at V came to 4 bases and at J to 6 bases, leaving 8 bases not matched to a gene. The germline gives CDR1 MGHRA, CDR2 YSYEKL. The CDR3 extends over 15 amino acids. CDR3: CASSLRGQGDEKLFF. In nucleotides, the CDR3 is TGCGCCAGCAGCCTAAGGGGGCAGGGCGATGAAAAACTGTTTTTT.

CDR3 amino acids: CASSRLDSSNTEAFF. In DNA form, the CDR3 reads TGCGCCAGCAGCCGTCTGGACAGTTCGAACACTGAAGCTTTCTTT. The chain joins TRBV5-1 to TRBJ1-1, with D possibly TRBD1 on 6 matching bases. The CDR3 runs to 15 residues. V lost 4 bases and J lost 1, with 14 bases in between. Germline loops: CDR1 SGHRS, CDR2 YFSETQ.

CDR3 sequence: CASSLYFGNTIYF. CDR3 nucleotides: TGCGCCAGCAGCTTGTACTTTGGAAACACCATATATTTT. J is TRBJ1-3 and V is TRBV5-1; D call uncertain. The CDR3 is 13 residues long. V gave up 1 base and J gave up 3 bases, with 5 bases separating them. Germline loops: CDR1 SGHRS, CDR2 YFSETQ.

This rearrangement joins TRBV5-1 to TRBJ2-3; 12 bases are a match to TRBD2. Germline trimming cut 4 bases from V and 3 bases from J; bases unmatched to any gene: 12. The CDR3 totals 18 residues. The germline gives CDR1 SGHRS, CDR2 YFSETQ. In nucleotides, the CDR3 is TGCGCCAGCAGCCCGGGCCTACTAGCGGGGGGAGGGACAGATACGCAGTATTTT. It translates to CASSPGLLAGGGTDTQYF.

The chain is built from TRBV5-1 and TRBJ1-2; the D is unclear. The germline V gene encodes CDR1 SGHRS and CDR2 YFSETQ. The V end lost 0 bases, the J end lost 4 bases, and 10 bases lay between the germline ends. The length of the CDR3 is 14 residues. Here the CDR3 DNA reads TGCGCCAGCAGCTTGGATTTGGCGGCCTATGGCTACACCTTC. As protein: CASSLDLAAYGYTF.

The chain is built from TRBV24-1 and TRBJ2-5; a possible D gene is TRBD1 (5 bases). Trimming removed 4 bases from V and 0 bases from J, with 11 bases in between. The CDR3 has 15 amino acids. Germline CDR1 reads KGHDR; CDR2 reads SFDVKD. CDR3 region: CATSESGPDQETQYF. In DNA form, the CDR3 reads TGTGCCACCAGTGAGTCAGGGCCTGACCAAGAGACCCAGTACTTC.